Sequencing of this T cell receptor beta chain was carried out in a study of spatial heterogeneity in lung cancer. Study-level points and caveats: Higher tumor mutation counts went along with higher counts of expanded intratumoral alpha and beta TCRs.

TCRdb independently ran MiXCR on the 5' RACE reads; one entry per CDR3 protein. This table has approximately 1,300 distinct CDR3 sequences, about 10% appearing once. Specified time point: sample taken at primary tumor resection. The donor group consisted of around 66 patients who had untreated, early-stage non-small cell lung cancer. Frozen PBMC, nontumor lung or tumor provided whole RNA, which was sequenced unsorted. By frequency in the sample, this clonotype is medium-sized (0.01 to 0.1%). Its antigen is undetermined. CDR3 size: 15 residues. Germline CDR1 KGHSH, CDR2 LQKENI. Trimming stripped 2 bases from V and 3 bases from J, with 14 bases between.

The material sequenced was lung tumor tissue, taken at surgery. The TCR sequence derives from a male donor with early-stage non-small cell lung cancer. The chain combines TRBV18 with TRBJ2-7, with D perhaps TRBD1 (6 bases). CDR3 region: CASSPSTDSYYEQYF. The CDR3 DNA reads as TGTGCCAGCTCACCATCGACGGACAGCTACTACGAGCAGTACTTC.